The 7 T cell receptor beta chains presented below share a single source sample, sequenced in a study of response to subunit inactivated influenza vaccine (dated by TCRdb to the late 2010s). The library was generated by RT-PCR. The sequencing machine was an Illumina HiSeq 2500. TCRdb passed the public sequencing reads through fastp at Q25 and MiXCR, retaining productive beta sequences. Rows merge per CDR3 protein into single entries with the most common DNA and genes. The sample table records around 710,000 distinct CDR3 sequences; roughly 14% of these occur just once. The top ten clones comprise 6.5% to 8.5% of the sample. The specimen comprised PBMCs from blood, sampled around 15 days before vaccination. These receptors all come from a man aged 50 or older who received an inactivated influenza vaccine. Donor details come from another sample of the same person, matched by shared clones.

The chain uses TRBV29-1 and TRBJ2-7, with a tentative D call TRBD1 (5 bases). Deletions cut 4 bases from V and 4 bases from J, with 14 bases between. Per germline, CDR1 SQVTM and CDR2 ANQGSEA. CDR3 length: 13 amino acids. The CDR3 DNA reads TGCAGCGTTGGGGCAGGGCCAGGTTACGAGCAGTACTTC. This sequence encodes CSVGAGPGYEQYF.

This clonotype was picked up a small number of times. The chain is built from TRBV5-1 and TRBJ1-4; D gene unclear. The CDR3 has 15 residues. Trimming stripped 1 base from V and 0 bases from J, with 7 bases between. Germline CDR1 and CDR2: SGHRS and YFSETQ. CDR3 sequence (DNA): TGCGCCAGCAGCTTGACAGCTGCAACTAATGAAAAACTGTTTTTT. Translation gives CASSLTAATNEKLFF.

This clonotype was seen more than once but under ten times. This rearrangement joins TRBV20-1 to TRBJ2-3, with 7 bases lining up with TRBD2. The CDR3 is 16 residues long. J gave up 4 bases and V 1 base, and 11 bases lay outside the gene matches. Per the germline V gene, CDR1 is DFQATT and CDR2 is SNEGSKA (reference sequence). Written as DNA, the CDR3 is TGCAGTGCTAGAGTAGGGTCTAGCGGCAGGGCAGATACGCAGTATTTT. Protein: CSARVGSSGRADTQYF.

V usage is TRBV12-3 or TRBV12-4 and J usage is TRBJ2-7, with 7 bases that match TRBD1. The CDR3 spans 15 residues. Trimming at V came to 4 bases and at J to 3 bases, leaving 9 bases not matched to a gene. The CDR3 bases are TGTGCCAGCAGTTACCGTACAGGGGTTATCTACGAGCAGTACTTC. It yields the protein CASSYRTGVIYEQYF.

The table lists this clonotype with a few counts. The rearrangement joins TRBV2 to TRBJ2-1, with TRBD2 matching 16 bases. V was clipped by 6 bases and J by 2 bases; unmatched bases: 7. Per germline, CDR1 SNHLY and CDR2 FYNNEI. There are 18 residues in the CDR3. The CDR3 here is CASSPGLAGGPTYNEQFF. DNA of the CDR3: TGTGCCAGCAGCCCGGGACTAGCGGGAGGGCCCACCTACAATGAGCAGTTCTTC.

This clonotype was counted many times. V gene TRBV20-1 combines with J gene TRBJ1-1; tentatively, D is TRBD1 (6 bases). The V gene's germline CDR1 is DFQATT and CDR2 SNEGSKA (reference sequence). CDR3 length equals 14 residues. Between the trimmed V and J ends, which lost 6 bases and 1 base, there was a span of 15 bases. The CDR3 nucleotides read TGCAGTGCCCCAAACCAGGGACAGAACACTGAAGCTTTCTTT. Its protein is CSAPNQGQNTEAFF.

The chain has TRBV4-2 and TRBJ2-4, with 8 positions matching TRBD2. V was pared by 1 base and J by 5 bases, with 4 bases of the junction left unmatched. This CDR3 spans 15 amino acids. Germline V gene data show CDR1 as LGHNA and CDR2 as YNFKEQ. The CDR3 DNA sequence: TGTGCCAGCAGCCAAGTTTCGGGGGGGGAAAACATTCAGTACTTC. It is translated as CASSQVSGGENIQYF.